These 21 T cell receptor beta chains were all obtained from the same sample, sequenced in a study of coeliac disease. Study-wide results and limits: Control samples showed higher TRB and TRG clonality than intraepithelial and lamina propria samples in active celiac disease.

Measured with immunoSEQ multiplex PCR; TCRdb has only the in-frame clones, and not every one. This table holds roughly 4,200 clones, 60% to 70% found once. These receptors' antigens are unknown. Sequenced: intraepithelial lymphocytes from the gut. The receptors originated from a man between 65 and 79 years old with active celiac disease.

This clone is classed as large. The J gene is TRBJ1-1, the V gene TRBV19; D perhaps matches TRBD1 (5 bases). Germline CDR1 and CDR2: LNHDA and SQIVND (reference sequence). The CDR3 has 14 amino acids. V was trimmed by 3 bases and J by 1 base, leaving 9 bases between them. The CDR3 here is CASSIWGGNTEAFF. Written as DNA, the CDR3 is TGTGCCAGTAGTATCTGGGGCGGGAACACTGAAGCTTTCTTT.

The V gene is TRBV19, the J gene TRBJ2-1; 15 bases line up with TRBD2. The CDR3 extends over 17 amino acids. J was trimmed by 6 bases and V by 5 bases; bases with no gene match: 8. CDR1 is LNHDA, CDR2 SQIVND, per germline (reference sequence). CDR3 nucleotide sequence: TGTGCCAGTAGTTATGGACTAGCGGGGGGGCAATCCAATGAGCAGTTCTTC. It translates to CASSYGLAGGQSNEQFF.

The chain carries TRBV19 and TRBJ2-1, with 10 bases identical to TRBD2. Per the germline V gene, CDR1 is LNHDA and CDR2 is SQIVND (reference sequence). V was clipped by 0 bases and J by 9 bases; unmatched bases: 23. The CDR3 covers 21 residues. As DNA, the CDR3 is TGTGCCAGTAGTATAGACCATCCAGGCCCCTCCTCAGCGGGAGGGCCCCGTGAGCAGTTCTTC. Amino acids: CASSIDHPGPSSAGGPREQFF.

The gene calls are TRBV5-1 and TRBJ2-7; 10 bases fit TRBD2. The CDR3 loop spans 16 amino acids. V lost 0 bases to trimming and J lost 2 bases; unmatched junction nucleotides: 5. CDR1 and CDR2 from the germline V gene are SGHRS and YFSETQ. CDR3 bases: TGCGCCAGCAGCTTGGCCTCCAGCGGGGGGGCCTACGAGCAGTACTTC. Protein sequence: CASSLASSGGAYEQYF.

The rearrangement uses TRBV4-1 and TRBJ2-7, with 7 bases lining up with TRBD1. Trimming cost V 4 bases and J 3 bases; bases outside gene matches: 6. This CDR3 is 14 amino acids long. In germline, CDR1 is MGHRA, CDR2 YSYEKL. The CDR3 protein is CASSPGQPGYEQYF. DNA for the CDR3: TGCGCCAGCAGCCCGGGACAGCCCGGCTACGAGCAGTACTTC.

The chain carries TRBV5-4 and TRBJ1-6; the match to TRBD1 covers 8 bases. The CDR3 spans 14 residues. The V segment lost 0 bases and the J segment 7 bases; nucleotides outside the gene matches: 0. Germline loops: CDR1 SGHNT, CDR2 YYREEE (reference sequence). The CDR3 bases are TGTGCCAGCAGCTTGGGACAGGGGAATTCACCCCTCCACTTT. Residues: CASSLGQGNSPLHF.

This clone was observed a handful of times. The chain combines TRBV7-8 with TRBJ1-2, with 7 bases identical to TRBD1. Germline CDR1 and CDR2: SGHVS and FQNEAQ. The CDR3 totals 12 residues. V dropped 5 bases and J dropped 5; count of bases not matched to a gene: 2. The CDR3 DNA reads as TGTGCCAGCAGCCAGGGACAGTATGGCTACACCTTC. This gives the protein CASSQGQYGYTF.

This clone was observed a few times. The genes are TRBV5-4 and TRBJ2-1, with a weak D call TRBD2 (6 bases). Germline lookup yields CDR1 SGHNT and CDR2 YYREEE (reference sequence). V lost 0 bases and J lost 2, with 12 bases in between. There are 16 residues in the CDR3. The CDR3 here is CASSLGGGSPYNEQFF. In DNA, the CDR3 is TGTGCCAGCAGCTTGGGTGGGGGGAGTCCCTACAATGAGCAGTTCTTC.

This chain connects TRBV18 to TRBJ1-1; possibly TRBD1 for D (6 bases). CDR3 length: 14 residues. V was shortened by 6 bases and J by 0 bases, with 11 bases between the two germline ends. The germline V gene encodes CDR1 KGHSH and CDR2 LQKENI. CDR3 loop: CASSEQGLNTEAFF. As DNA, the CDR3 is TGTGCCAGCTCCGAACAGGGATTGAACACTGAAGCTTTCTTT.

V gene TRBV7-6 combines with J gene TRBJ2-6, with D possibly matching TRBD2 (7 bases). Germline V gene sequence: CDR1 SGHVS, CDR2 FNYEAQ. Trimming stripped 5 bases from V and 1 base from J, with 24 bases between. This CDR3 contains 20 residues. The CDR3 bases are TGTGCCAGCAGCCCTCACCCTCAGGGAGGGGGTTTATCTGGGGCCAACGTCCTGACTTTC. Translating gives CASSPHPQGGGLSGANVLTF.

The rearrangement uses TRBV10-3 and TRBJ1-1; D is perhaps TRBD1 (6 bases). The CDR3 contains 13 residues. Germline V gene sequence: CDR1 ENHRY, CDR2 SYGVKD. Trimming removed 7 bases from V and 3 bases from J, with 12 bases in between. CDR3 residues: CAITGGHDTEAFF. The CDR3 nucleotides are TGTGCCATCACGGGGGGGCATGACACTGAAGCTTTCTTT.

This chain joins TRBV29-1 and TRBJ2-7, with 8 bases matching TRBD1. The CDR3 is made up of 15 amino acids. CDR1 SQVTM and CDR2 ANQGSEA come from the germline V gene. J lost 4 bases, V lost 1 base, and 9 bases had no gene match. CDR3 nucleotide sequence: TGCAGCGTTGAAGGAGAGGCAGGGGGCTTGTACGAGCAGTACTTC. It yields the protein CSVEGEAGGLYEQYF.

This clone was found a few times. This rearrangement joins TRBV29-1 to TRBJ2-1, with 8 bases fitting TRBD1. The CDR3 is made up of 15 amino acids. V shed 4 bases and J 5 bases; nucleotides not matched to a gene: 10. Per germline, CDR1 SQVTM and CDR2 ANQGSEA. The CDR3 DNA is TGCAGCGTTGGGACAGGGTTCGGGGGCAACAATGAGCAGTTCTTC. Protein product: CSVGTGFGGNNEQFF.

The V call is TRBV7-6, the J call TRBJ1-1, with 8 nucleotides matching TRBD1. The CDR3 loop spans 14 amino acids. J lost 6 bases, V lost 5 bases, and 8 bases had no gene match. Germline V gene sequence: CDR1 SGHVS, CDR2 FNYEAQ. The CDR3 protein is CASSPQGVRAEAFF. The CDR3 DNA sequence: TGTGCCAGCAGCCCACAGGGGGTGAGGGCTGAAGCTTTCTTT.

The gene calls are TRBV6-5 and TRBJ2-5; 7 nucleotides align to TRBD2. With V trimmed by 6 bases and J by 5 bases, 9 bases remained unmatched. Germline CDR1 MNHEY, CDR2 SVGAGI. The CDR3 spans 14 residues. The CDR3 spells CASRLAALRETQYF. The CDR3 region has the DNA TGTGCCAGCAGGCTAGCGGCCCTCCGGGAGACCCAGTACTTC.

In DNA form, the CDR3 reads TGTGCCAGCAGTTTGAAGACAGGGACAACTAATGAAAAACTGTTTTTT. Translated, it gives CASSLKTGTTNEKLFF. The chain combines TRBV28 with TRBJ1-4, with 7 bases fitting TRBD1. V trimming: 3 bases; J trimming: 0 bases; junction bases outside the gene matches: 4. The germline gives CDR1 MDHEN, CDR2 SYDVKM. The CDR3 consists of 16 residues.

The rearrangement joins TRBV27 to TRBJ2-5, with 8 bases matching TRBD2. This CDR3 has 14 amino acids. With 0 bases clipped from V and 4 bases from J, the junction kept 1 base outside the gene matches. From germline, CDR1 is MNHEY and CDR2 SMNVEV (reference sequence). The CDR3 coding sequence is TGTGCCAGCAGTTTATCCGGGAGGGGAGAGACCCAGTACTTC. Amino acid sequence: CASSLSGRGETQYF.

In DNA form, the CDR3 reads TGCGCCAGCAGCCAAGGGGGGCCCTGGTATGAGCAGTTCTTC. This gives the protein CASSQGGPWYEQFF. The chain employs TRBV4-1 and TRBJ2-1; a possible D gene is TRBD1 (6 bases). CDR1 and CDR2 (germline): MGHRA, YSYEKL. V was pared by 1 base and J by 8 bases, with 12 bases between. This CDR3 is built from 14 residues.

The chain links TRBV27 to TRBJ2-7; 7 bases are a match to TRBD2. CDR1 and CDR2 from the germline V gene are MNHEY and SMNVEV (reference sequence). The CDR3 is 14 residues long. Trimming took 0 bases from V and 6 from J; bases not matched to a gene: 5. This chain's CDR3 is CASSLSFGGSEQYF. CDR3 DNA sequence: TGTGCCAGCAGTTTATCGTTCGGGGGGAGCGAGCAGTACTTC.

In this sample, this clone turned up a few times. This rearrangement joins TRBV7-3 to TRBJ2-1, with 8 bases that match TRBD2. The CDR3 has 18 amino acids. Germline V gene sequence: CDR1 SGHTA, CDR2 FQGTGA. With 1 base clipped from V and 7 bases from J, the junction kept 15 bases outside the gene matches. CDR3 bases: TGTGCCAGCAGCTTAAGGGGACTGACGGGAGGGAGTTTAAATGAGCAGTTCTTC. Its translation: CASSLRGLTGGSLNEQFF.

The rearrangement joins TRBV4-2 to TRBJ2-3, with 8 bases lining up with TRBD1. This CDR3 is built from 17 residues. Losses at the gene ends were 4 bases for V and 4 bases for J; bases not matched to a gene: 13. In germline, CDR1 is LGHNA, CDR2 YNFKEQ. This CDR3 reads CASSRELVQGASDTQYF. In DNA, the CDR3 is TGTGCCAGCAGCCGGGAGTTAGTCCAGGGGGCCTCAGATACGCAGTATTTT.